Below are 11 T cell receptor beta chains sequenced from a single sample in a study of low-dose radiotherapy and immunotherapy resistance in tumors. Documented time point: before trial treatment. Alpha and beta chains were covered, as first-strand cDNA relied on TRAV- and TRBV-specific primers. For amplifying TCRs, the PCR ran for about 20 cycles with Phusion, which was used together with a constant-region primer and the adapter on the V primers. Using its own MiXCR run on the reads, TCRdb lists one record per CDR3 protein. The sample comprises around 90,000 distinct CDR3 sequences, under 20% of which are singletons, and under 7.5% rests with the top ten. Source: PBMCs, taken before treatment. Receptors were obtained from a male donor with prostate cancer.

CDR3 sequence: CASSQPRTGGNEQYF. The CDR3 coding sequence is TGTGCCAGCAGCCAACCTAGGACAGGGGGTAACGAGCAGTACTTC. The chain carries TRBV14 and TRBJ2-7; 10 nucleotides align to TRBD1. The CDR3 covers 15 residues. The germline V gene encodes CDR1 SGHDN and CDR2 FVKESK. The ends lost 2 bases at V and 5 bases at J; junction bases unmatched: 6.

This clonotype was detected many times. This chain links TRBV6-5 with TRBJ2-1; TRBD2 matches 14 bases. This CDR3 spans 15 amino acids. The V segment lost 6 bases and the J segment 8 bases; nucleotides outside the gene matches: 6. Germline V gene lookup returns CDR1 MNHEY and CDR2 SVGAGI. CDR3 amino acids: CASSRLAGGPYEQFF. The CDR3 region has the DNA TGTGCCAGCAGCCGACTAGCGGGGGGGCCCTATGAGCAGTTCTTC.

In this sample, this clonotype turned up many times. V and J are TRBV7-2 and TRBJ2-5, with D possibly matching TRBD2 (6 bases). There are 14 residues in the CDR3. With 1 base removed from V and 5 bases from J, the gap between germline ends came to 11 bases. Germline V gene sequence: CDR1 SGHTA, CDR2 FQGNSA. CDR3 DNA: TGTGCCAGCAGCTTAGTTCCGGGAGTGGAGACCCAGTACTTC. Translated, it gives CASSLVPGVETQYF. The entire variable domain, with the rest obtained from reference TRBV7-2 and TRBJ2-5, is as follows: GAGVSQSPSNKVTEKGKDVELRCDPISGHTALYWYRQSLGQGLEFLIYFQGNSAPDKSGLPSDRFSAERTGGSVSTLTIQRTQQEDSAVYLCASSLVPGVETQYFGPGTRLLVL.

A word on this clonotype: A far larger clone is a single base away, which makes a read error likely. The rearrangement uses TRBV25-1 and TRBJ2-7; 8 nucleotides align to TRBD1. CDR1 and CDR2 (germline): MGHDK, SYGVNS. The V segment lost 3 bases and the J segment 7 bases; nucleotides outside the gene matches: 14. The CDR3 extends over 16 amino acids. The CDR3 coding sequence is TGTGCCAGCAGTGACTCCGGGACAGGAGGACGCAATGAGCAGTACTTC. It encodes CASSDSGTGGRNEQYF.

This clonotype was counted at least ten times. The rearrangement links TRBV5-4 to TRBJ2-5, with 13 bases that match TRBD2. The CDR3 spans 19 residues. After removal of 4 bases from V and 4 bases from J, the junction contained 16 bases not matched to a gene. CDR1 SGHNT and CDR2 YYREEE come from the germline V gene (reference sequence). The CDR3 loop is CASSARRGLAGIIGETQYF. The CDR3 region has the DNA TGTGCCAGCAGCGCACGCAGGGGACTAGCGGGGATAATAGGAGAGACCCAGTACTTC.

In its sample, this clonotype was seen many times. The chain is built from TRBV18 and TRBJ2-2, with D hard to call. Germline assignment: CDR1 KGHSH and CDR2 LQKENI. V lost 2 bases and J 1 base, leaving 5 bases between the germline ends. CDR3 length equals 14 residues. This CDR3 is CASSPGKNTGELFF. The CDR3 region has the DNA TGTGCCAGCTCACCAGGCAAGAACACCGGGGAGCTGTTTTTT.

This clonotype has at least ten counts. The chain employs TRBV11-2 and TRBJ2-7, with D perhaps matching TRBD2 (5 bases). The CDR3 totals 18 residues. In germline, CDR1 is SGHAT, CDR2 FQNNGV. V lost 5 bases and J 0 bases, leaving 23 bases between the germline ends. The CDR3 DNA sequence: TGTGCCAGCAGCCGGGGAGCGGAAGGCCTTCTCCTCTCCTACGAGCAGTACTTC. It specifies CASSRGAEGLLLSYEQYF.

This clonotype was observed at least ten times. J is TRBJ2-1 and V is TRBV5-4; 11 nucleotides agree with TRBD1. Germline CDR1 reads SGHNT; CDR2 reads YYREEE (reference sequence). The CDR3 is made up of 17 amino acids. V lost 4 bases, J lost 3 bases, and 9 bases stayed unmatched. The CDR3 bases are TGTGCCAGCAGCCCCGGGACAGGGGGATTTAACTACAATGAGCAGTTCTTC. It codes for CASSPGTGGFNYNEQFF.

Only a few counts were recorded for this clonotype. The chain carries TRBV28 and TRBJ1-1; the D gene is possibly TRBD1 (5 bases). Looked up from germline, CDR1 is MDHEN and CDR2 is SYDVKM. Trimming removed 3 bases at V and 6 bases at J, with 14 bases between. This CDR3 is 14 amino acids long. The CDR3 DNA follows: TGTGCCAGCAGTTTCTCCAGGGATCAGGCTGAAGCTTTCTTT. It codes for CASSFSRDQAEAFF.

As for this clonotype: Given a far larger clone just one base away, this is likely a sequencing read error. The rearrangement uses TRBV6-8 and TRBJ2-1; 10 positions agree with TRBD2. The CDR3 is 13 residues long. V lost 5 bases and J lost 10; bases outside the gene matches: 5. The germline V gene encodes CDR1 MNHGY and CDR2 SAAAGT. CDR3 region: CASSGLAVYEQFF. The CDR3 coding sequence is TGTGCCAGCAGTGGACTAGCGGTCTACGAGCAGTTCTTC.

As regards this clonotype: A read error may explain this, as a much larger clone is one base away. The chain uses TRBV7-8 and TRBJ1-2, with D unclear. Germline CDR1 SGHVS, CDR2 FQNEAQ. This CDR3 spans 16 amino acids. The CDR3 DNA reads as TGTACCAGCAGCTTAGGGCGGCCCGGTTCTCACTATGGCTACACCTTC. Translating it yields CTSSLGRPGSHYGYTF.